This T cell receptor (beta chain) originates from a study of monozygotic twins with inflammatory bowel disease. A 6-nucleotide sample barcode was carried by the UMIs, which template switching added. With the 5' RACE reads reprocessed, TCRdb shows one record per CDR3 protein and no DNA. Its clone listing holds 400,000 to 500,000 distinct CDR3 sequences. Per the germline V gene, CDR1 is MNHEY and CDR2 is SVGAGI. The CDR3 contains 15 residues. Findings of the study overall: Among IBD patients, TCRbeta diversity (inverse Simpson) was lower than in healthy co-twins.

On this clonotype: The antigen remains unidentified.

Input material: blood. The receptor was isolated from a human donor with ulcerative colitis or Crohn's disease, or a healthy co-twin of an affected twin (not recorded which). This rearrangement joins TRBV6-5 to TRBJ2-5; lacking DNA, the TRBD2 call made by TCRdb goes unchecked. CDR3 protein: CASSYWGGGGETQYF.